The clone carrying this T cell receptor (beta chain) was found a few times. Its cognate antigen is unknown. For TCR beta, libraries came from quantitative 5'-RACE with molecular barcodes. TCRdb re-called the 5' RACE reads through MiXCR, storing one row per CDR3 protein. The table includes about 390,000 distinct CDR3 sequences, 20% to 25% detected once. This sample stems from a study of CD8 T cells in ankylosing spondylitis. Findings of the study overall: Characteristic, it appeared, of ankylosing spondylitis blood was a TCR beta motif of eight or nine highly homologous variants.

Germline CDR1 reads MNHEY; CDR2 reads SVGAGI. V trimming: 2 bases; J trimming: 7 bases; junction bases outside the gene matches: 4. CDR3 length: 16 residues. The sequence came from a male donor with ankylosing spondylitis. Material for sequencing was blood, either unsorted or a sorted T cell fraction (not recorded which). The chain recombines TRBV6-5 with TRBJ2-1; 14 bases are shared with TRBD2. CDR3 DNA sequence: TGTGCCAGCAGTTACACGGGGACTAGCGGGAGAAATGAGCAGTTCTTC. It is translated as CASSYTGTSGRNEQFF.